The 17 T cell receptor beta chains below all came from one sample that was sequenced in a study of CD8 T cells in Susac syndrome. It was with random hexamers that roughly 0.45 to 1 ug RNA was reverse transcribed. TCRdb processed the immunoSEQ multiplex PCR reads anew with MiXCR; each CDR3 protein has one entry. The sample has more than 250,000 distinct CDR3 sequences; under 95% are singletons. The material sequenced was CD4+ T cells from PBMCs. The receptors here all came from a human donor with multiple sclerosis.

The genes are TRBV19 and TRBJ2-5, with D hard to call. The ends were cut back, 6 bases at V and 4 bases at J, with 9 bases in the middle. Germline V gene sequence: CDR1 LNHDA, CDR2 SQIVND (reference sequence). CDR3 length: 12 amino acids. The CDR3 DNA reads TGTGCCAGTAGAAATTTTGGAGAGACCCAGTACTTC. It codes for CASRNFGETQYF.

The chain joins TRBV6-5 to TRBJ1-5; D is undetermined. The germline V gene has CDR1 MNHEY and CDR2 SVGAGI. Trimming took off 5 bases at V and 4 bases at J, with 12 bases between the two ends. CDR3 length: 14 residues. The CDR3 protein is CASSAREANQPQHF. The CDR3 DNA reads TGTGCCAGCAGTGCACGGGAGGCTAATCAGCCCCAGCATTTT.

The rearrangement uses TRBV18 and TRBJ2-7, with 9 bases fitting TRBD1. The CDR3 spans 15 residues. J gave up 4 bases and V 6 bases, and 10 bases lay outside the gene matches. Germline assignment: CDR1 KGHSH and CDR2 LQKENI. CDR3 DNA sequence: TGTGCCAGCTCTCTTCGGGACAGGGAGGCTTACGAGCAGTACTTC. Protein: CASSLRDREAYEQYF.

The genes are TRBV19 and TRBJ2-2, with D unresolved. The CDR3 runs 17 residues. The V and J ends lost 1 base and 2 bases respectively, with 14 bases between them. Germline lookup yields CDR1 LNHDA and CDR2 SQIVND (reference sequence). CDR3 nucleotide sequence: TGTGCCAGTAGTATAGGCCAGAGGCAAATAAACACCGGGGAGCTGTTTTTT. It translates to CASSIGQRQINTGELFF.

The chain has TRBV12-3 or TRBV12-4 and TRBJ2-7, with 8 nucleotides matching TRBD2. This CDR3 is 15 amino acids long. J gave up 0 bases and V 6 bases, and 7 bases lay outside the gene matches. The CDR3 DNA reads TGTGCCAGCAGCCGCCGGGGGGGGCACTCCTACGAGCAGTACTTC. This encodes CASSRRGGHSYEQYF.

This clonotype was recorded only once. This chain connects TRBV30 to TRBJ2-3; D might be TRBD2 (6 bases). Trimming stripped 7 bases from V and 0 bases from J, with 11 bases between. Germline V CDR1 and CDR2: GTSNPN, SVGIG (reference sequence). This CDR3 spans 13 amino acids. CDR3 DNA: TGTGCCTCTGGGCGGGGAAGCACAGATACGCAGTATTTT. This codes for CASGRGSTDTQYF.

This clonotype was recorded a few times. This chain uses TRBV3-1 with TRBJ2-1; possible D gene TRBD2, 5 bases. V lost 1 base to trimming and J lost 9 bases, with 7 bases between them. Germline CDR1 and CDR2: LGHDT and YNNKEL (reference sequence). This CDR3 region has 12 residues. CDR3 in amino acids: CASSQVRGEQFF. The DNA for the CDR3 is TGTGCCAGCAGCCAAGTCCGGGGTGAGCAGTTCTTC.

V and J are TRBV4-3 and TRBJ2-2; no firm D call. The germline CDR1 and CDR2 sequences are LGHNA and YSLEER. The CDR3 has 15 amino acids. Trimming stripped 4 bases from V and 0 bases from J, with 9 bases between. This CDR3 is CASSPGRTNTGELFF. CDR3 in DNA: TGCGCCAGCAGCCCCGGCCGAACGAACACCGGGGAGCTGTTTTTT.

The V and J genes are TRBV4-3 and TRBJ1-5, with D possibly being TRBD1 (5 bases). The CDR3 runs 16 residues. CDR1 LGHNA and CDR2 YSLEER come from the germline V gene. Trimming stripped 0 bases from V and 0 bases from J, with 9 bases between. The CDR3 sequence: CASSQETGLSNQPQHF. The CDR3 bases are TGCGCCAGCAGCCAAGAAACAGGACTTAGCAATCAGCCCCAGCATTTT.

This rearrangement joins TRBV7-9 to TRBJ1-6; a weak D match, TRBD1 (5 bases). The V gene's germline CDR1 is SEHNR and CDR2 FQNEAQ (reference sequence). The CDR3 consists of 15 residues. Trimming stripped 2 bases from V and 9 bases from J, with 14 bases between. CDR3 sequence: CASSLFGGVVSPLHF. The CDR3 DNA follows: TGTGCCAGCAGCTTATTTGGGGGGGTAGTTTCACCCCTCCACTTT.

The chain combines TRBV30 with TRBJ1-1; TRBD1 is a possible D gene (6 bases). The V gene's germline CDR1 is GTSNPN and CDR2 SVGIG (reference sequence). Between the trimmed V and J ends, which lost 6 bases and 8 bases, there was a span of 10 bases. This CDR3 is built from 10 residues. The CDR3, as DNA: TGTGCCTGTCTCGGGACAGAAGCTTTCTTT. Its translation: CACLGTEAFF.

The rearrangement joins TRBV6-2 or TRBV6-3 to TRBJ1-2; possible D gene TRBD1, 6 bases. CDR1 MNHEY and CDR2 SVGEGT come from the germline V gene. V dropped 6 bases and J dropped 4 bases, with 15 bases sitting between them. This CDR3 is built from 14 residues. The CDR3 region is CASSVSGVSYGYTF. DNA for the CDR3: TGTGCCAGCAGCGTATCAGGGGTTTCCTATGGCTACACCTTC.

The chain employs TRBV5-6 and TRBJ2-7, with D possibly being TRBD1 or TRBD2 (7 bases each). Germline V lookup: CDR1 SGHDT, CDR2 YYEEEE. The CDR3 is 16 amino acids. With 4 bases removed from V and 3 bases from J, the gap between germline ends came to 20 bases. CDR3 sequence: CASSRGAGGVRYEQYF. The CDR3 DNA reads TGTGCCAGCAGCCGGGGGGCAGGGGGGGTCCGCTACGAGCAGTACTTC.

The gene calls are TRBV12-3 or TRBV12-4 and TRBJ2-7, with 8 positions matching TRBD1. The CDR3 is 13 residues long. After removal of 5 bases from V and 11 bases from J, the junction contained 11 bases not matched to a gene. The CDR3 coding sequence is TGTGCCAGCAGTGACCAAGGGACAGGTCAAGAGTACTTC. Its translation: CASSDQGTGQEYF.

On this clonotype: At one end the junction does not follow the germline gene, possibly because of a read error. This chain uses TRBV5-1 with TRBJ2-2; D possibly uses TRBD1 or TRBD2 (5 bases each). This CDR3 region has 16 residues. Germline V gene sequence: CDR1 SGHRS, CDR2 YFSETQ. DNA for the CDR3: TGCGCCAGCAGCTTGGTCGTTTGGGGGAACGCCGGGGAGCTGTTTTTT. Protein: CASSLVVWGNAGELFF.

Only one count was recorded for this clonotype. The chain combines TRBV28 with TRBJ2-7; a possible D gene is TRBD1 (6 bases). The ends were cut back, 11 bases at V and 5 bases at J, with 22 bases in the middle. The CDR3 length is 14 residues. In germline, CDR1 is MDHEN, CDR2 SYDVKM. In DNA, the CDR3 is TGTGCCGCAAGAGGGACACCAGGGGATAACGAGCAGTACTTC. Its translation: CAARGTPGDNEQYF.

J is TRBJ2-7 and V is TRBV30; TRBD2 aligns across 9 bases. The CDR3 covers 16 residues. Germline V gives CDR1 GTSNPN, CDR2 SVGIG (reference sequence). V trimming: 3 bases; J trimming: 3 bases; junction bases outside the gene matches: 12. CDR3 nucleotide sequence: TGTGCCTGGAGCTGGGGTCGGAGACTAGCGGACTACGAGCAGTACTTC. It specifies CAWSWGRRLADYEQYF.